What follows are 22 T cell receptor beta chains derived from one specimen sequenced in a study of beta chain features in type 1 diabetes. Every isolated RNA sample was fully reverse transcribed, so sequencing captured expressed TCRB transcripts. Assay used: immunoSEQ multiplex PCR; TCRdb lists only in-frame clones, some missing. The sample consists of some 250,000 clones, less than 35% of them appearing once. Input material: central memory CD4+ T cells from blood. Receptors originate from a man under 40 in good health.

The J gene is TRBJ2-7, the V gene TRBV11-2; 10 bases are shared with TRBD2. The CDR3 is 15 amino acids. CDR1 and CDR2 from the germline V gene are SGHAT and FQNNGV. J lost 2 bases, V lost 1 base, and 2 bases had no gene match. Here the CDR3 reads CASSLGLAGTYEQYF. CDR3 sequence (DNA): TGTGCCAGCAGCTTAGGACTAGCGGGTACCTACGAGCAGTACTTC.

The J gene is TRBJ1-5, the V gene TRBV5-6, with 11 bases fitting TRBD1. CDR3 size: 14 residues. The V and J ends lost 4 bases and 8 bases, in that order; junction bases with no gene match: 5. Germline-derived CDR1 and CDR2 are SGHDT and YYEEEE. CDR3 nucleotide sequence: TGTGCCAGCAGCCGAGGGACAGGGGGTAAGCCCCAGCATTTT. It encodes CASSRGTGGKPQHF.

This clone was observed a few times. V gene TRBV4-1 combines with J gene TRBJ1-2; no reliable D call. The V end lost 4 bases, the J end lost 4 bases, and 13 bases lay between the germline ends. CDR1 is MGHRA, CDR2 YSYEKL, per germline. CDR3 length: 14 residues. DNA of the CDR3: TGCGCCAGCAGCCCAAGCGGAGAGGGCTATGGCTACACCTTC. This gives the protein CASSPSGEGYGYTF.

This clone has a handful of counts. The J gene is TRBJ2-1, the V gene TRBV15, with 9 bases identical to TRBD1. V lost 4 bases to trimming and J lost 8 bases; unmatched junction nucleotides: 15. Germline loops: CDR1 LNHNV, CDR2 YYDKDF (reference sequence). The CDR3 is 17 residues long. The CDR3 DNA sequence: TGTGCCACCAGCACCTACACACAGGGGGCAGTTTGGTATGAGCAGTTCTTC. Translation gives CATSTYTQGAVWYEQFF.

This clone turned up a few times. The chain employs TRBV7-2 and TRBJ2-4, with 7 bases fitting TRBD1. There are 14 residues in the CDR3. Germline loops: CDR1 SGHTA, CDR2 FQGNSA. J lost 5 bases, V lost 2 bases, and 3 bases had no gene match. The CDR3 nucleotides read TGTGCCAGCAGCTTAAGGGGGCGAGAAAACATTCAGTACTTC. As protein: CASSLRGRENIQYF.

This clone has only a few counts. V is TRBV27 and J is TRBJ2-6; tentatively, D is TRBD1 or TRBD2 (5 bases each). V was trimmed by 2 bases and J by 0 bases, leaving 17 bases between them. This CDR3 contains 19 residues. From germline, CDR1 is MNHEY and CDR2 SMNVEV (reference sequence). The CDR3 DNA sequence: TGTGCCAGCAGTTTAGAGTACCCGGGGCCCTACTCTGGGGCCAACGTCCTGACTTTC. Translated: CASSLEYPGPYSGANVLTF.

This clone was seen at least ten times. The rearrangement links TRBV29-1 to TRBJ1-3; D ambiguous. This CDR3 has 14 amino acids. Trimming shortened V by 7 bases and J by 0 bases, and 13 bases separated the two germline ends. Germline CDR1 SQVTM, CDR2 ANQGSEA. The CDR3 coding sequence is TGCAGCGCCCAGGACGGATTCTCTGGAAACACCATATATTTT. It is translated as CSAQDGFSGNTIYF.

This sequence joins TRBV2 and TRBJ1-6; tentatively, D is TRBD1 (5 bases). The CDR3 loop spans 15 amino acids. Germline V gene lookup returns CDR1 SNHLY and CDR2 FYNNEI. V was pared by 3 bases and J by 8 bases, with 14 bases between. CDR3: CASSETDGGHSPLHF. DNA of the CDR3: TGTGCCAGCAGTGAGACAGATGGGGGACATTCACCCCTCCACTTT. Full variable domain (rest looked up from reference TRBV2 and TRBJ1-6): EPEVTQTPSHQVTQMGQEVILRCVPISNHLYFYWYRQILGQKVEFLVSFYNNEISEKSEIFDDQFSVERPDGSNFTLKIRSTKLEDSAMYFCASSETDGGHSPLHFGNGTRLTVT.

V and J are TRBV5-1 and TRBJ2-1; 11 nucleotides match TRBD2. Germline V lookup: CDR1 SGHRS, CDR2 YFSETQ. This CDR3 has 14 amino acids. With 1 base clipped from V and 7 bases from J, the junction kept 1 base outside the gene matches. CDR3 residues: CASSLIAGGNEQFF. The CDR3 coding sequence is TGCGCCAGCAGCTTGATAGCGGGAGGGAATGAGCAGTTCTTC.

The V gene is TRBV7-2, the J gene TRBJ2-7, with 7 bases that match TRBD1. Germline CDR1 is SGHTA and CDR2 is FQGNSA. The V segment lost 0 bases and the J segment 4 bases; nucleotides outside the gene matches: 3. The CDR3 is 14 residues long. CDR3 protein: CASSLAQQGYEQYF. CDR3 coding DNA: TGTGCCAGCAGCTTAGCGCAACAGGGGTACGAGCAGTACTTC. Full variable domain (rest looked up from reference TRBV7-2 and TRBJ2-7): GAGVSQSPSNKVTEKGKDVELRCDPISGHTALYWYRQSLGQGLEFLIYFQGNSAPDKSGLPSDRFSAERTGGSVSTLTIQRTQQEDSAVYLCASSLAQQGYEQYFGPGTRLTVT.

This chain connects TRBV9 to TRBJ2-3; 16 nucleotides match TRBD2. The CDR3 has 18 amino acids. The V and J ends lost 3 bases and 2 bases, in that order; junction bases with no gene match: 6. In germline, CDR1 is SGDLS, CDR2 YYNGEE. The CDR3 is CASSERGTSGRATDTQYF. CDR3 coding DNA: TGTGCCAGCAGCGAGAGGGGGACTAGCGGGAGGGCCACAGATACGCAGTATTTT.

In this sample, this clone turned up a few times. The chain is built from TRBV7-2 and TRBJ2-1, with D possibly being TRBD1 (6 bases). The V end lost 1 base, the J end lost 15 bases, and 13 bases lay between the germline ends. CDR1 SGHTA and CDR2 FQGNSA come from the germline V gene. This CDR3 has 12 residues. The CDR3 loop reads CASSLEAGAAFF. The CDR3 DNA sequence: TGTGCCAGCAGCTTAGAGGCAGGGGCGGCGTTCTTC.

This clone was seen only a few times. The chain is built from TRBV6-6 and TRBJ2-7; TRBD1 matches 8 bases. J gave up 3 bases and V 5 bases, and 6 bases lay outside the gene matches. The germline CDR1 and CDR2 sequences are MNHNY and SVGAGI (reference sequence). The CDR3 is 14 amino acids. The CDR3 bases are TGTGCCAGCAGTGGGGGGACAGGATTCTACGAGCAGTACTTC. It encodes CASSGGTGFYEQYF.

In its sample, this clone was seen a few times. The chain recombines TRBV7-2 with TRBJ2-3, with TRBD2 matching 7 bases. This CDR3 comprises 15 residues. With V trimmed by 3 bases and J by 1 base, 4 bases remained unmatched. From germline, CDR1 is SGHTA and CDR2 FQGNSA. CDR3 protein: CASSLLGRGTDTQYF. The CDR3 coding sequence is TGTGCCAGCAGCTTGCTGGGGAGGGGCACAGATACGCAGTATTTT. The whole variable domain, filled in from reference TRBV7-2 and TRBJ2-3, reads GAGVSQSPSNKVTEKGKDVELRCDPISGHTALYWYRQSLGQGLEFLIYFQGNSAPDKSGLPSDRFSAERTGGSVSTLTIQRTQQEDSAVYLCASSLLGRGTDTQYFGPGTRLTVL.

This clone showed up just a few times. The same CDR3 also results from other DNA sequences found in this sample. The CDR3 nucleotides are TGTGCCAGCAGCGATAGCTACGAGCAGTACTTC. Its translation is CASSDSYEQYF. The chain recombines TRBV6-5 with TRBJ2-7; D not resolved. V lost 6 bases and J 3 bases, leaving 6 bases between the germline ends. This CDR3 region has 11 residues. Per germline, CDR1 MNHEY and CDR2 SVGAGI.

This clone turned up a few times. This is likely an artifact of a read error, given a far larger clone one base away. The CDR3 is CASSNSTDTQYF. The CDR3 nucleotides are TGTGCCAGCAGCAATAGCACAGATACGCAGTATTTT. The J gene is TRBJ2-3, the V gene TRBV21-1. TRBV21-1 is labeled a pseudogene. CDR3 length equals 12 residues.

The CDR3 loop reads CASSFSVGEKLFF. The CDR3 DNA is TGTGCCAGCAGCTTTAGCGTAGGTGAAAAACTGTTTTTT. The chain couples TRBV7-9 to TRBJ1-4, with D unresolved. The CDR3 sequence is 13 residues long. V lost 3 bases, J lost 7 bases, and 9 bases lay in between. In germline, CDR1 is SEHNR, CDR2 FQNEAQ (reference sequence).

In DNA form, the CDR3 reads TGCAGCGTTGGTAATCAGTTGGGTGGTGAGCAGTTCTTC. As protein: CSVGNQLGGEQFF. V and J are TRBV29-1 and TRBJ2-1; D remains ambiguous. Deletions cut 4 bases from V and 9 bases from J, with 16 bases between. The V gene's germline CDR1 is SQVTM and CDR2 ANQGSEA. The CDR3 runs to 13 residues.

As for this clone: Within the sample, other DNA sequences also encode this same CDR3. The CDR3: CAWSRGTDTQYF. The CDR3 region has the DNA TGTGCCTGGAGCAGGGGAACAGATACGCAGTATTTT. V gene TRBV30 combines with J gene TRBJ2-3; tentatively, D is TRBD1 (6 bases). The CDR3 runs 12 residues. Germline CDR1 and CDR2: GTSNPN and SVGIG (reference sequence). V was pared by 3 bases and J by 3 bases, with 7 bases between.

The sample holds a few counts of this clone. The rearrangement joins TRBV19 to TRBJ2-1; 8 bases match TRBD1. V shed 4 bases, J shed 3 bases, and the junction held 5 bases outside the gene matches. The length of the CDR3 is 15 residues. Per the germline V gene, CDR1 is LNHDA and CDR2 is SQIVND (reference sequence). The CDR3 loop reads CASSKTGTGYNEQFF. The CDR3 DNA is TGTGCCAGTAGTAAAACCGGGACAGGCTACAATGAGCAGTTCTTC.

In DNA form, the CDR3 reads TGTGCCAGCAGCTATACCTCGAGGGCTGGGGCCAACGTCCTGACTTTC. This sequence encodes CASSYTSRAGANVLTF. The V gene is TRBV5-6, the J gene TRBJ2-6; the D gene is possibly TRBD2 (5 bases). The CDR3 runs to 16 residues. Trimming removed 3 bases from V and 2 bases from J, with 12 bases in between. The germline V gene encodes CDR1 SGHDT and CDR2 YYEEEE.

A remark on this clone: A far larger clone is just one base off, so this is likely a read error. This rearrangement joins TRBV10-3 to TRBJ2-7; 14 positions match TRBD2. The CDR3 length is 15 residues. Trimming removed 10 bases from V and 6 bases from J; junction bases left unmatched: 11. Germline-derived CDR1 and CDR2 are ENHRY and SYGVKD. The CDR3 loop reads CATAISGTSGSEQYF. DNA of the CDR3: TGTGCCACCGCTATCTCCGGGACTAGCGGGAGCGAGCAGTACTTC.